This T cell receptor beta chain was recovered during a study of blood T cell repertoires in COVID-19. Study details: PBMCs, B-cell-depleted T cells, or T cells were the source of the cDNA or gDNA that made up the material.

Two negative PCRs, clearance, or symptom resolution had been documented for recovered Cohort 3 donors. CDR3 length: 13 residues. CDR1 and CDR2 from the germline V gene are SGHTA and FQGNSA. The V end was cut by 4 bases, the J end by 6 bases, with 9 bases between. In the original workflow: How many nucleated cells were present was estimated from reference gene primer amplification. Sequencing used immunoSEQ multiplex PCR; TCRdb keeps in-frame clones, though not all of them. V, J and clone size were drawn from that table, and D and trimming were deduced from the DNA. The repertoire holds 300,000 or so clones, with 90% as singletons.

The TCR sequence derives from a man aged 55-75 years who had recovered from COVID-19. The chain recombines TRBV7-2 with TRBJ1-4; D may be TRBD1 (5 bases). Sequences were obtained from PBMCs or T cells enriched from blood (not recorded which). The CDR3 region has the DNA TGTGCCAGCAGCTCGACAGTTTATGAAAAACTGTTTTTT. Residues: CASSSTVYEKLFF.